The present entry profiles one T cell receptor beta chain with its context. These data are taken from a study of T cell changes during pregnancy in multiple sclerosis. Germline loops: CDR1 MNHNS, CDR2 SASEGT. The CDR3 has 14 residues. Losses at the gene ends were 10 bases for V and 6 bases for J; bases not matched to a gene: 11. Some clones are missing from TCRdb's copy, which holds only in-frame ones; the method was immunoSEQ multiplex PCR. The sample consists of around 62,000 clones, about 92% of them appearing once. This TCR was recovered from a female donor in good health, enrolled as a control in a pregnancy study. V gene TRBV6-1 combines with J gene TRBJ2-1, with 8 positions matching TRBD1. This specimen was peripheral blood, taken in the second trimester of pregnancy. The CDR3 spells CANRFGQGINEQFF. In nucleotides, the CDR3 is TGTGCCAATCGGTTTGGACAGGGTATCAATGAGCAGTTCTTC.